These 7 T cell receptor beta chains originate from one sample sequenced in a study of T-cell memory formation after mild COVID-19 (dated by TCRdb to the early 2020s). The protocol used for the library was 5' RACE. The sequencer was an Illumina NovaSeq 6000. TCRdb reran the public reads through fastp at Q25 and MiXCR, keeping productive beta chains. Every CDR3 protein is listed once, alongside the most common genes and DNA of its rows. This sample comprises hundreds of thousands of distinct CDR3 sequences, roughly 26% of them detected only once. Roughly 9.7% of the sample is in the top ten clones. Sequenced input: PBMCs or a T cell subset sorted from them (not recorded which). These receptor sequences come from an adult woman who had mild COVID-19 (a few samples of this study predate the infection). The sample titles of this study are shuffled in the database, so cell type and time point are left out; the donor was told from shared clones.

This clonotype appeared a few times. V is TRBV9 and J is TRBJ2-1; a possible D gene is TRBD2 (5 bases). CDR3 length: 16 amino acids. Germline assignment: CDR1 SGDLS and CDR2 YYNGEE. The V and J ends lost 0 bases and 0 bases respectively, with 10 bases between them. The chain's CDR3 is CASSVGGLASYNEQFF. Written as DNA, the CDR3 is TGTGCCAGCAGCGTAGGAGGACTTGCCTCCTACAATGAGCAGTTCTTC.

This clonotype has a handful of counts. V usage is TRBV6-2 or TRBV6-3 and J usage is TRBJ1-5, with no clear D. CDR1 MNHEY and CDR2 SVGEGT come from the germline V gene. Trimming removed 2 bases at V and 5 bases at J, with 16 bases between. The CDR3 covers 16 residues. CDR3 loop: CASSYHSLEGYQPQHF. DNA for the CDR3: TGTGCCAGCAGTTACCATTCCTTAGAAGGGTATCAGCCCCAGCATTTT.

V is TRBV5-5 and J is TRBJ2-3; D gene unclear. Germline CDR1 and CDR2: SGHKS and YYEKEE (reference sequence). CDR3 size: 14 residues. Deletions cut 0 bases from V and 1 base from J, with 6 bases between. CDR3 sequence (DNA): TGTGCCAGCAGCTTGGACGTCCGCACAGATACGCAGTATTTT. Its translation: CASSLDVRTDTQYF.

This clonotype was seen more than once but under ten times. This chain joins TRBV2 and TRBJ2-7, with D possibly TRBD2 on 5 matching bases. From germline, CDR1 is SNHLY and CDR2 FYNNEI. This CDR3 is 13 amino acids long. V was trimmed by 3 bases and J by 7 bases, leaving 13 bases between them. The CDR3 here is CASSERVFGEQYF. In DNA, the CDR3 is TGTGCCAGCAGTGAGCGGGTTTTTGGAGAGCAGTACTTC.

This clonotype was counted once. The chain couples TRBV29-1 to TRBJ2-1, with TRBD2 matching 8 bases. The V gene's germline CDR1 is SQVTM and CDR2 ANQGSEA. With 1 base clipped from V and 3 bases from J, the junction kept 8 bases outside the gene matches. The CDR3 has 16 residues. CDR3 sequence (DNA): TGCAGCGTTGAAGGCGTAGAACTAGCGGTCTACAATGAGCAGTTCTTC. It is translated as CSVEGVELAVYNEQFF.

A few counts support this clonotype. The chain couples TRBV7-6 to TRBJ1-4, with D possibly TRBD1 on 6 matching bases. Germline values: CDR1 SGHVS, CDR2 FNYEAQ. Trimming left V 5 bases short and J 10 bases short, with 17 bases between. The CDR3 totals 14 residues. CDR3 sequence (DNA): TGTGCCAGCAGCCCCTCCGGGGGGCTTGTAAAACTGTTTTTT. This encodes CASSPSGGLVKLFF.

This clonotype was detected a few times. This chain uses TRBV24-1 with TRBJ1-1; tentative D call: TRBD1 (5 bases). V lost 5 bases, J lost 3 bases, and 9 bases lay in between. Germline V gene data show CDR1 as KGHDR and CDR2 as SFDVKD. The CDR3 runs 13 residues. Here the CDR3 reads CATSGRGDTEAFF. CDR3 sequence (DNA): TGTGCCACCAGTGGACGGGGGGACACTGAAGCTTTCTTT.